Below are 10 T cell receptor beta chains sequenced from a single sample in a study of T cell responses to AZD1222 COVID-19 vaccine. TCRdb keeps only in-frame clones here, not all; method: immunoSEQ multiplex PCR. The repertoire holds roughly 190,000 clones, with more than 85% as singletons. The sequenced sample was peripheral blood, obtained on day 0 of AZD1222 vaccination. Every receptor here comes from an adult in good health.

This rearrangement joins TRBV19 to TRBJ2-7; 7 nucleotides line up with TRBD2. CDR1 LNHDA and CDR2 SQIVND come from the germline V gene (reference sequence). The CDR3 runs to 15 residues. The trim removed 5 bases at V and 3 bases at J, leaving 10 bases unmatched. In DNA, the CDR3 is TGTGCCAGTAGTCGGGAAAGAGCGGGAATCTACGAGCAGTACTTC. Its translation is CASSRERAGIYEQYF.

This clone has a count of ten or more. The chain's CDR3 is CASSQVGAQVLTF. DNA for the CDR3: TGTGCCAGCAGCCAAGTGGGGGCCCAAGTCCTGACTTTC. The rearrangement joins TRBV3-1 (or the pseudogene TRBV3-2) to TRBJ2-6; D is perhaps TRBD1 (6 bases). The CDR3 consists of 13 residues. From germline, CDR1 is LGHDT and CDR2 YNNKEL (reference sequence). Trimming took off 1 base at V and 13 bases at J, with 11 bases between the two ends.

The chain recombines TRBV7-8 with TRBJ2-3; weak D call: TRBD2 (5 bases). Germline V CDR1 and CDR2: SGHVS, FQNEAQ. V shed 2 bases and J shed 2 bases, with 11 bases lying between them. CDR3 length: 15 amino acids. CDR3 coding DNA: TGTGCCAGCAGCTTATTCGCGGACTTCACAGATACGCAGTATTTT. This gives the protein CASSLFADFTDTQYF. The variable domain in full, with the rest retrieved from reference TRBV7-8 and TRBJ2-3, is GAGVSQSPRYKVAKRGQDVALRCDPISGHVSLFWYQQALGQGPEFLTYFQNEAQLDKSGLPSDRFFAERPEGSVSTLKIQRTQQEDSAVYLCASSLFADFTDTQYFGPGTRLTVL.

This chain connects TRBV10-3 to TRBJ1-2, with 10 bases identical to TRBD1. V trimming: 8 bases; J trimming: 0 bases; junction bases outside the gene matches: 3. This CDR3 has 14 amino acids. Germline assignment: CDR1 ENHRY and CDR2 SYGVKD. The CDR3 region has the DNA TGTGCCATCGGGGGACAGGGGTCTAACTATGGCTACACCTTC. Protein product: CAIGGQGSNYGYTF.

This CDR3 reads CASSREGNSGNTIYF. For the CDR3, the DNA is TGTGCCAGCAGCCGGGAGGGGAACTCTGGAAACACCATATATTTT. This chain connects TRBV7-8 to TRBJ1-3; maybe TRBD1 (5 bases). Trimming removed 5 bases from V and 0 bases from J, with 11 bases in between. CDR3 length equals 15 residues. CDR1 SGHVS and CDR2 FQNEAQ come from the germline V gene.

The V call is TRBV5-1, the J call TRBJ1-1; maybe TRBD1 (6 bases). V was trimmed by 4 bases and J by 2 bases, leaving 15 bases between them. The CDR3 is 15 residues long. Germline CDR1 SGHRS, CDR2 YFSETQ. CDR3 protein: CASSVPTGKNTEAFF. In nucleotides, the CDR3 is TGCGCCAGCAGCGTCCCGACAGGAAAAAACACTGAAGCTTTCTTT.

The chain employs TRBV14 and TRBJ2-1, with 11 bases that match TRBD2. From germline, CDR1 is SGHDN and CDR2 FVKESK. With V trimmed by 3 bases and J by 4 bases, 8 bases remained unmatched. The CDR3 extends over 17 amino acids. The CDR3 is CASSHTLAGGRYNEQFF. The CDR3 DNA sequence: TGTGCCAGCAGCCATACGTTAGCGGGGGGGCGATACAATGAGCAGTTCTTC.

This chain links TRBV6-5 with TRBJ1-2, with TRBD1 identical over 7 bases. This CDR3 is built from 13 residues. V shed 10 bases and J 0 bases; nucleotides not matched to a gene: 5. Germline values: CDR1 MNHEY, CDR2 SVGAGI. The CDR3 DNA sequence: TGTGCCACCAGGGACAGCCCTAACTATGGCTACACCTTC. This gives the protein CATRDSPNYGYTF.

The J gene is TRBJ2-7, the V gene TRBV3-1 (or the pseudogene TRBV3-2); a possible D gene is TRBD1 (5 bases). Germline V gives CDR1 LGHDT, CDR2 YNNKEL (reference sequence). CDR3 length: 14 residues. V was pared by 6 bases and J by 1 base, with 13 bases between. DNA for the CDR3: TGTGCCAGCAGTTGGGGCCAACTTTCCTACGAGCAGTACTTC. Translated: CASSWGQLSYEQYF.

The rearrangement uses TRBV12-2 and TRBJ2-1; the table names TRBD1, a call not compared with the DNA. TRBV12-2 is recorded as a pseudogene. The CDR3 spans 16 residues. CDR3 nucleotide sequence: TGTGCAAGTCGCCCCCAGGGCGGCACTGCCTACAATGAGCAGTTCTTC. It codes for CASRPQGGTAYNEQFF.